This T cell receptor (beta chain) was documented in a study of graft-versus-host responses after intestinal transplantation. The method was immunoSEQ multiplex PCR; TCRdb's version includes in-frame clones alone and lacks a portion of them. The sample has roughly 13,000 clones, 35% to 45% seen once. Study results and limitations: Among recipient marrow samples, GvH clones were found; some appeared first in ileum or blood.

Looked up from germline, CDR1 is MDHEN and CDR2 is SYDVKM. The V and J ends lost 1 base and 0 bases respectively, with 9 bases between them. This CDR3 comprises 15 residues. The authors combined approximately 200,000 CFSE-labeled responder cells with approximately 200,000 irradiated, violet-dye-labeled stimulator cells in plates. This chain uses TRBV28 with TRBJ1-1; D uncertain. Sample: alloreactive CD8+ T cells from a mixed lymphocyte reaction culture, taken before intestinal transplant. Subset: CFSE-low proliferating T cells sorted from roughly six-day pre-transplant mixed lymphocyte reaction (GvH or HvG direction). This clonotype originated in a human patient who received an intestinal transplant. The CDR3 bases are TGTGCCAGCAGTTTATCGCCTAGGCTGAACACTGAAGCTTTCTTT. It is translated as CASSLSPRLNTEAFF.